This T cell receptor beta chain stems from a study of blood T cell repertoires in COVID-19. Study background: Acute and convalescent COVID-19 specimens originated in the United States, Italy and Spain.

Here immunoSEQ multiplex PCR was the method, and the copy in TCRdb shows in-frame clones only, minus some. The sample has 250,000 or so clones, around 83% seen once. Germline V gene data show CDR1 as SEHNR and CDR2 as FQNEAQ (reference sequence). V trimming: 5 bases; J trimming: 7 bases; junction bases outside the gene matches: 8. CDR3 length: 14 amino acids. This chain uses TRBV7-9 with TRBJ2-7; 10 positions match TRBD1. Sample: PBMCs or T cells enriched from blood (not recorded which). The clonotype was recovered from a woman aged 45-59 years who had been exposed to COVID-19. The CDR3 region is CASSQTGTGEEQYF. The CDR3 coding sequence is TGTGCCAGCAGCCAAACCGGGACAGGGGAAGAGCAGTACTTC.